This T cell receptor beta chain is drawn from a study of memory CD4+ T cells and cytomegalovirus serostatus. Study-wide findings and caveats: Of around 160 reported CMV TCRbeta sequences, 67 were found in memory CD4+ repertoires.

As concerns this clone: What it binds is unknown.

Germline loops: CDR1 SGHDN, CDR2 FVKESK. J was trimmed by 7 bases and V by 0 bases; bases with no gene match: 13. The CDR3 contains 18 residues. The sort gate was single viable CD3+CD4+CD8-CD45RO+ cells for memory CD4+ T cells. In the authors' methods: Out-of-frame sequences were removed, leaving a few million distinct TCRbeta sequences. Libraries were prepared by immunoSEQ multiplex PCR; TCRdb keeps only in-frame clonotypes and omits some of them. V, J and clone size are taken as reported in that table, and D and trimming were inferred from the DNA itself. The sample holds approximately 49,000 clones, 60% to 80% seen once.

The TCR was taken from an adult in good health and CMV-seronegative. Sequencing was performed on memory CD4+ T cells from blood. The chain uses TRBV14 and TRBJ2-1; 9 nucleotides align to TRBD1. The CDR3 loop is CASSQDSSWDRAWNEQFF. CDR3 in DNA: TGTGCCAGCAGCCAAGATTCCTCTTGGGACAGGGCATGGAATGAGCAGTTCTTC.